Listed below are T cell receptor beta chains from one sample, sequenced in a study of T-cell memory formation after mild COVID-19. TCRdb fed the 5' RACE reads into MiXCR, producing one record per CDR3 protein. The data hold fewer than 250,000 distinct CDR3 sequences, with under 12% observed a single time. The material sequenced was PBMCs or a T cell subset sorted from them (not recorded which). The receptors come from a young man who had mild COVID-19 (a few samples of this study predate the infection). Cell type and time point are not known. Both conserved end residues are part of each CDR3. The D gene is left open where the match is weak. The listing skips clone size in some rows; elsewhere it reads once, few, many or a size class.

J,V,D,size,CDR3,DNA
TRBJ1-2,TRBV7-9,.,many,CASSGEGYGYTF,TGTGCCAGCAGTGGAGAAGGCTATGGCTACACCTTC
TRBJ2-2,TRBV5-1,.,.,CATHDTGNTGELFF,TGCGCCACCCACGATACAGGGAACACCGGGGAGCTGTTTTTT
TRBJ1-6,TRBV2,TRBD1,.,CASSDRTGNSPLHF,TGTGCCAGCAGTGACCGGACAGGGAATTCACCCCTCCACTTT
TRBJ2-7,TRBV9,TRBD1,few,CASSAQAGQGANYEQYF,TGTGCCAGCAGCGCTCAAGCCGGACAGGGGGCAAACTACGAGCAGTACTTC
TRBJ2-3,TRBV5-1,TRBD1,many,CASRDRAIADTQYF,TGCGCCAGCCGGGACAGGGCTATCGCAGATACGCAGTATTTT
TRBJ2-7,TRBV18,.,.,CASSPPSGRNEQYF,TGTGCCAGCTCACCACCCTCGGGACGAAACGAGCAGTACTTC
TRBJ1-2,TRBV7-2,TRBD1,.,CASSLRTGEYGYTF,TGTGCCAGCAGCCTACGGACAGGGGAGTATGGCTACACCTTC
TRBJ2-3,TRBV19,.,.,CASSMQRSTDTQYF,TGTGCCAGTAGTATGCAGCGAAGCACAGATACGCAGTATTTT
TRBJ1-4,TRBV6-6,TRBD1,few,CASGPKGQGFEKLFF,TGTGCCAGCGGTCCGAAGGGACAGGGCTTTGAAAAACTGTTTTTT
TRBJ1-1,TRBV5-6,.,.,CASSSAQGRGAFF,TGTGCCAGCAGCTCGGCACAGGGACGAGGGGCTTTCTTT
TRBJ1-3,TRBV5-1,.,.,CASSGFGGQTSGNTIYF,TGCGCCAGCAGCGGCTTCGGCGGACAGACCTCTGGAAACACCATATATTTT